This is a list of T cell receptor beta chains from one sample in a study of blood T cells in healthy people across ages. TCRdb processed the 5' RACE reads anew with MiXCR; each CDR3 protein has one entry. The table has nearly 1 million distinct CDR3 sequences, roughly half seen once. The material sequenced was blood. These receptors all come from an older woman in good health. The CDR3 runs from the conserved cysteine through the conserved F or W. A D gene is named only where the DNA matches it firmly. Only some rows state a clone size, as once, few, many or a class for expanded clones.

cdr3_nt	cdr3_aa	d_call	v_call	clone_size	cdr3_length	j_call
TGTGCCAGCGGACCACGACGCCGGAGCTACGAGCAGTACTTC	CASGPRRRSYEQYF	-	TRBV28	-	14	TRBJ2-7
TGTGCCAGCAGTTTATATGGGGGTGTGGAGACCCAGTACTTC	CASSLYGGVETQYF	-	TRBV12-3/TRBV12-4	-	14	TRBJ2-5
TGCAGTGCCGGCGGCCAACAGGAGGGTTCACCCCTCCACTTT	CSAGGQQEGSPLHF	-	TRBV20-1	-	14	TRBJ1-6
TGTGCCAGCAGCAACCGGGACCCCAACAATGAGCAGTTCTTC	CASSNRDPNNEQFF	-	TRBV6-6	-	14	TRBJ2-1
TGTGCCAGCAGCCCGACGACTACGGAGGGGAACTATGGCTACACCTTC	CASSPTTTEGNYGYTF	-	TRBV7-6	-	16	TRBJ1-2
TGCAGCGGTGGCAGGGATGGGGCCAACGTCCTGACTTTC	CSGGRDGANVLTF	-	TRBV29-1	-	13	TRBJ2-6
TGTGCCAGCAGCCACCACCTGGGCCAAGTAAGGACAGATACGCAGTATTTT	CASSHHLGQVRTDTQYF	-	TRBV14	few	17	TRBJ2-3
TGTGCCATCAGTGAGTCAACTAGCGGGAGTTCCGGGGAGACCCAGTACTTC	CAISESTSGSSGETQYF	TRBD2	TRBV10-3	few	17	TRBJ2-5
TGTGCCAGCAGCTTTTCAGACGAGCGGTACTTC	CASSFSDERYF	-	TRBV7-9	-	11	TRBJ2-4
TGTGCCAGCAGCCTGATGACAGGGAACATATACGAGCAGTACTTC	CASSLMTGNIYEQYF	TRBD1	TRBV7-3	-	15	TRBJ2-7
TGTGCCAGCAGCGGAGGAATCGCGGCCAGGGGTTTCCAAGAGACCCAGTACTTC	CASSGGIAARGFQETQYF	-	TRBV9	few	18	TRBJ2-5
TGCGCCAGCAGCTCCAGACAGGTCAGCGCAGATACGCAGTATTTT	CASSSRQVSADTQYF	-	TRBV5-1	-	15	TRBJ2-3
TGCAGCGTTAACCTAGCGGGAGACGAGCAGTTCTTC	CSVNLAGDEQFF	TRBD2	TRBV29-1	-	12	TRBJ2-1
TGTGCCTGGAGTGCGGGACAGGTCGGGCGACAGCCCCAGCATTTT	CAWSAGQVGRQPQHF	TRBD1	TRBV30	-	15	TRBJ1-5
TGTGCCAGCAGTTCCTGGACAGGAACAGATACGCAGTATTTT	CASSSWTGTDTQYF	TRBD1	TRBV28	many	14	TRBJ2-3
TGTGCCAGCAGCCCGGAGGCTAGCGGGTTTTCCTACGAGAAGTACTTC	CASSPEASGFSYEKYF	TRBD2	TRBV11-2	-	16	TRBJ2-7
TGCGCCAGCAGCTACGGACAGGGTGTCACTGAAGCTTTCTTT	CASSYGQGVTEAFF	TRBD1	TRBV5-1	few	14	TRBJ1-1
TGCGCCAGCAGAAGGAGGGCGGAAGGTGGAAACATTCAGTACTTC	CASRRRAEGGNIQYF	-	TRBV5-1	-	15	TRBJ2-4
TGTGCCAGCAGTGACGGGACAGGGGGCTGGGAGACCCAGTACTTC	CASSDGTGGWETQYF	TRBD1	TRBV25-1	few	15	TRBJ2-5
TGTGCCACCAGCAGAGCCCCGACGGGTGAGCAGTACTTC	CATSRAPTGEQYF	-	TRBV15	-	13	TRBJ2-7
TGCAGCGTTGATCGGCAGGTCCGCACAGATACGCAGTATTTT	CSVDRQVRTDTQYF	-	TRBV29-1	many	14	TRBJ2-3
TGTGCCAGCAGACCGACGCAATCCTACGAGCAGTACTTC	CASRPTQSYEQYF	-	TRBV27	few	13	TRBJ2-7
TGTGCCAGCAGTGAACGCGGGACAGCCAAAAACATTCAGTACTTC	CASSERGTAKNIQYF	-	TRBV2	-	15	TRBJ2-4
TGTGCCAGCAGCTTAGAAGCGAATACGCAGTATTTT	CASSLEANTQYF	-	TRBV7-9	-	12	TRBJ2-3
TGCGCCAGCAGCCCCTGGACCCTTGGCTACGAGCAGTACTTC	CASSPWTLGYEQYF	-	TRBV4-3	-	14	TRBJ2-7
TGTGCCAGCTCCACCAGGGTATACGAGCAGTACTTC	CASSTRVYEQYF	-	TRBV12-3/TRBV12-4	-	12	TRBJ2-7
TGCAGTGCTATTGGCAGTGGACCCAATCAGCCCCAGCATTTT	CSAIGSGPNQPQHF	-	TRBV20-1	few	14	TRBJ1-5
TGTGCCAGCAGGGAGAGCGGGAGTGCGGGGTCTCATACGCAGTATTTT	CASRESGSAGSHTQYF	TRBD2	TRBV28	-	16	TRBJ2-3
TGCGCCAGCAGCCCGGGACTCTCTTTTAGCACAGATACGCAGTATTTT	CASSPGLSFSTDTQYF	-	TRBV5-1	-	16	TRBJ2-3